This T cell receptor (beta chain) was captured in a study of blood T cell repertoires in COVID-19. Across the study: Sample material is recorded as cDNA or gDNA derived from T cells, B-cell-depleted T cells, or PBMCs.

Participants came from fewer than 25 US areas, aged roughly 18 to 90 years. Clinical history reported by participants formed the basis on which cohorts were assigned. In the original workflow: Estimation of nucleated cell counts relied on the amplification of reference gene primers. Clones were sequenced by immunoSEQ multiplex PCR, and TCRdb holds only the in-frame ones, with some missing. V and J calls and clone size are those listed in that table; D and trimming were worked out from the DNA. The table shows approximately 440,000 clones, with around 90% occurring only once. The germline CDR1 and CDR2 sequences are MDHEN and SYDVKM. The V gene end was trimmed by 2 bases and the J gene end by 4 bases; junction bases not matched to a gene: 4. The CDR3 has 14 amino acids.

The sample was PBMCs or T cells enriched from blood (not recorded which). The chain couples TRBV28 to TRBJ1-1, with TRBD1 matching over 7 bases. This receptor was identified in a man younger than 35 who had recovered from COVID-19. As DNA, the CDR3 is TGTGCCAGCAGTTTAGGACAGGCTCTCACTGAAGCTTTCTTT. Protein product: CASSLGQALTEAFF.